The 5 T cell receptor beta chains below come from one sample, sequenced in a study of blood T cell repertoires in COVID-19. Profiling relied on immunoSEQ multiplex PCR, and the TCRdb table lists in-frame clones only, not all of them. The table shows about 170,000 clones, with roughly 81% occurring only once. The source material was peripheral blood. These receptors were collected from a woman aged 80 or over with COVID-19, enrolled during active disease.

The chain combines TRBV29-1 with TRBJ1-1, with D perhaps matching TRBD1 (5 bases). Trimming removed 6 bases from V and 9 bases from J, with 20 bases in between. The CDR3 is 13 residues long. Germline V gene sequence: CDR1 SQVTM, CDR2 ANQGSEA. Here the CDR3 reads CSVAFWLGPKAFF. Written as DNA, the CDR3 is TGCAGCGTCGCATTTTGGCTGGGGCCTAAAGCTTTCTTT. Full variable domain (remainder filled in from reference TRBV29-1 and TRBJ1-1): SAVISQKPSRDICQRGTSLTIQCQVDSQVTMMFWYRQQPGQSLTLIATANQGSEATYESGFVIDKFPISRPNLTFSTLTVSNMSPEDSSIYLCSVAFWLGPKAFFGQGTRLTVV.

This chain joins TRBV27 and TRBJ1-1, with D tentatively TRBD1 (6 bases). V lost 4 bases to trimming and J lost 4 bases, with 22 bases between them. The CDR3 totals 17 residues. In germline, CDR1 is MNHEY, CDR2 SMNVEV (reference sequence). For the CDR3, the DNA is TGTGCCAGCAGTTCCCCCTGGCGATCTACAGGGACCACTGAAGCTTTCTTT. It codes for CASSSPWRSTGTTEAFF.

V and J are TRBV6-1 and TRBJ2-5; 7 bases match TRBD2. CDR1 MNHNS and CDR2 SASEGT come from the germline V gene. J gave up 7 bases and V 3 bases, and 5 bases lay outside the gene matches. This CDR3 contains 13 residues. CDR3: CASSDRGRVTQYF. CDR3 nucleotides: TGTGCCAGCAGTGATCGCGGGAGAGTGACCCAGTACTTC.

This sequence joins TRBV2 and TRBJ2-5, with 8 bases aligning to TRBD2. V lost 5 bases to trimming and J lost 3 bases; unmatched junction nucleotides: 5. CDR1 is SNHLY, CDR2 FYNNEI, per germline. This CDR3 has 14 amino acids. For the CDR3, the DNA is TGTGCCAGCAGTTATAGCGGGGCGGAAGAGACCCAGTACTTC. Its translation: CASSYSGAEETQYF. The variable domain in full, completed from reference TRBV2 and TRBJ2-5, reads EPEVTQTPSHQVTQMGQEVILRCVPISNHLYFYWYRQILGQKVEFLVSFYNNEISEKSEIFDDQFSVERPDGSNFTLKIRSTKLEDSAMYFCASSYSGAEETQYFGPGTRLLVL.

This chain uses TRBV18 with TRBJ2-3; D may be TRBD2 (5 bases). V lost 3 bases to trimming and J lost 1 base, with 8 bases between them. The CDR3 consists of 14 residues. From germline, CDR1 is KGHSH and CDR2 LQKENI. CDR3 DNA sequence: TGTGCCAGCTCACCTAGCGTGGGCACAGATACGCAGTATTTT. This sequence encodes CASSPSVGTDTQYF.